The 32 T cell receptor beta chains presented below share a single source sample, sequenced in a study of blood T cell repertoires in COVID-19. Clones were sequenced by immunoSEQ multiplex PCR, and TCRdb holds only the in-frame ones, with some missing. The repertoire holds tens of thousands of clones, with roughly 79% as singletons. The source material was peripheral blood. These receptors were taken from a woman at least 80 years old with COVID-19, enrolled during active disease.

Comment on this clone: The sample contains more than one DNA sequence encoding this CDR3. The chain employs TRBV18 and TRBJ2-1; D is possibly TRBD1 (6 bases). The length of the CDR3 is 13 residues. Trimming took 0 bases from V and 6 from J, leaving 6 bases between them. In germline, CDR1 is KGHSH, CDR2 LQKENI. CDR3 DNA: TGTGCCAGCTCACCACCAGGGGGCAATGAGCAGTTCTTC. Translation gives CASSPPGGNEQFF.

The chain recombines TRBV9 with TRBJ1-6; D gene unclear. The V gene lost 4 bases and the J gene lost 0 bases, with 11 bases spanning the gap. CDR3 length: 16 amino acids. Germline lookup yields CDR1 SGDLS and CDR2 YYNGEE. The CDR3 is CASSRSFSSYNSPLHF. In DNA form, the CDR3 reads TGTGCCAGCAGCCGTTCCTTTAGCTCCTATAATTCACCCCTCCACTTT.

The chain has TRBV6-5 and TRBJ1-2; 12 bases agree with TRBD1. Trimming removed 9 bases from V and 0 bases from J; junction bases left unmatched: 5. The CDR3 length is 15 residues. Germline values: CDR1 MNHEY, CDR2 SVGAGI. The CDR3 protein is CASRDRGQANYGYTF. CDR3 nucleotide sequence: TGTGCCAGTAGGGACAGGGGGCAAGCTAACTATGGCTACACCTTC.

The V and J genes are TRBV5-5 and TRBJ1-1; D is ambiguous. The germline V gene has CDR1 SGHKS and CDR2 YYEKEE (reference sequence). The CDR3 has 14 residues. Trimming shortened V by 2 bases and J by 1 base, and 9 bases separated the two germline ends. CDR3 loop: CASSLEQWNTEAFF. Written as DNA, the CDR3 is TGTGCCAGCAGCTTAGAACAGTGGAACACTGAAGCTTTCTTT.

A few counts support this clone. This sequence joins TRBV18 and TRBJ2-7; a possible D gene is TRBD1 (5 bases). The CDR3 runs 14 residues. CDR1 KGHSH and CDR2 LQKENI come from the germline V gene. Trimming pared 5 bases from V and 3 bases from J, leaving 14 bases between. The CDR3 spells CASSSDITGYEQYF. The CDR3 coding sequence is TGTGCCAGCTCATCCGATATTACAGGCTACGAGCAGTACTTC.

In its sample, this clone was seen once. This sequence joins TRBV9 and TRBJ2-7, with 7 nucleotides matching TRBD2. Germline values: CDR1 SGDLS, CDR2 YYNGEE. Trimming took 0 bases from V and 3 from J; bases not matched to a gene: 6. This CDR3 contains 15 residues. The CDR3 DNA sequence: TGTGCCAGCAGCGTAGGGGGAGGGGTGTTCTACGAGCAGTACTTC. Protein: CASSVGGGVFYEQYF.

CDR3 DNA sequence: TGTGCCAGTAGTGATAGCGGGGGAGACACAGATACGCAGTATTTT. Its translation is CASSDSGGDTDTQYF. The genes are TRBV19 and TRBJ2-3, with TRBD2 identical over 9 bases. CDR1 is LNHDA, CDR2 SQIVND, per germline (reference sequence). J gave up 2 bases and V 5 bases, and 5 bases lay outside the gene matches. This CDR3 has 15 residues.

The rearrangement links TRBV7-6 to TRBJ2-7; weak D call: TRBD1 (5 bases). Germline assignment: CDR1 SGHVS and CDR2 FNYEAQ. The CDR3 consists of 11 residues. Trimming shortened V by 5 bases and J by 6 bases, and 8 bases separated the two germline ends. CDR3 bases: TGTGCCAGCAGCGACAGCTCCGAGCAGTACTTC. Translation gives CASSDSSEQYF.

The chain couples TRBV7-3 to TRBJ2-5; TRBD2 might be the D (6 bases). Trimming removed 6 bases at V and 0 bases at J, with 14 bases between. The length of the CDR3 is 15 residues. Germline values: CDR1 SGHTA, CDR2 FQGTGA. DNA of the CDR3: TGTGCCAGCAGAGCCACCGCGGGGAACCAAGAGACCCAGTACTTC. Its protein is CASRATAGNQETQYF.

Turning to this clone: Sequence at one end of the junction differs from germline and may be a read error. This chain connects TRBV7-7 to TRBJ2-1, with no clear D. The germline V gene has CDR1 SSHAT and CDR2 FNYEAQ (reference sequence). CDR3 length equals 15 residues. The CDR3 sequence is CASSLEASSYNEQFF. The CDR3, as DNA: TGTGCTAGCAGCTTAGAGGCTAGCTCCTACAATGAGCAGTTCTTC.

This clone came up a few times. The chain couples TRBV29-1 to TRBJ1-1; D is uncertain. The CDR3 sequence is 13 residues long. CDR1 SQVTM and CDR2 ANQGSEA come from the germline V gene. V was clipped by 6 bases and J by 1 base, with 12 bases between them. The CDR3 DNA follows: TGCAGCGTCGTCAGGCAGGCGAACACTGAAGCTTTCTTT. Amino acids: CSVVRQANTEAFF.

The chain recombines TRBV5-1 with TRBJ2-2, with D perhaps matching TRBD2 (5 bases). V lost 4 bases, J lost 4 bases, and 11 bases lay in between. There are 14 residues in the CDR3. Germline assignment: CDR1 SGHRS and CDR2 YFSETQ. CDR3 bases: TGCGCCAGCAGCGGGGATGGGAGCACCGGGGAGCTGTTTTTT. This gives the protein CASSGDGSTGELFF.

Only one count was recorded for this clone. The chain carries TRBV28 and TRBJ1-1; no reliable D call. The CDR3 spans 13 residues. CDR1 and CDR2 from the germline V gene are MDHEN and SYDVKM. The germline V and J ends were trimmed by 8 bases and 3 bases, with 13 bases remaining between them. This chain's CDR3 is CASGMRGYTEAFF. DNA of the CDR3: TGTGCCAGCGGCATGCGAGGTTACACTGAAGCTTTCTTT.

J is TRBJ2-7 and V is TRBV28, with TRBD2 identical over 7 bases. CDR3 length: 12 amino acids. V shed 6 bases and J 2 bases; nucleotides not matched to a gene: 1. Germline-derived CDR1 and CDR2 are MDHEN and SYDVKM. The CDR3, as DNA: TGTGCCAGCAGGGGGAGGGCCTACGAGCAGTACTTC. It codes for CASRGRAYEQYF.

DNA for the CDR3: TGCAGCTTCCGTCGACAGGGGAACACCGGGGAGCTGTTTTTT. Protein product: CSFRRQGNTGELFF. This chain connects TRBV29-1 to TRBJ2-2, with 7 bases identical to TRBD1. Germline-derived CDR1 and CDR2 are SQVTM and ANQGSEA. The CDR3 is made up of 14 amino acids. J was trimmed by 1 base and V by 8 bases; bases with no gene match: 7.

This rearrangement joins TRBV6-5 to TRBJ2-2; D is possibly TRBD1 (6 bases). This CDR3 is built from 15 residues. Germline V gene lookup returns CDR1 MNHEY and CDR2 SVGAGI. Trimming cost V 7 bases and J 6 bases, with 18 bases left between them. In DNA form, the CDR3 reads TGTGCCAGCACCCAGGGGAAGTTATGGTCCGGGGAGCTGTTTTTT. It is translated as CASTQGKLWSGELFF.

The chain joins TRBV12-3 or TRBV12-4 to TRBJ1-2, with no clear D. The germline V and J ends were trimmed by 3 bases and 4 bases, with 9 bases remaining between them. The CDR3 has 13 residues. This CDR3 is CASSLKAAYGYTF. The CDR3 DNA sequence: TGTGCCAGCAGTTTGAAGGCGGCCTATGGCTACACCTTC.

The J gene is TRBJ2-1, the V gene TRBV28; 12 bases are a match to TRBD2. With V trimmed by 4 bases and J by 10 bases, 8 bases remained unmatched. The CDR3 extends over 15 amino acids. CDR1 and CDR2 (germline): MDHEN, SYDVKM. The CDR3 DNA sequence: TGTGCCAGCAGTTGGCTAGCGGGAGGGCCAAACGAGCAGTTCTTC. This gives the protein CASSWLAGGPNEQFF.

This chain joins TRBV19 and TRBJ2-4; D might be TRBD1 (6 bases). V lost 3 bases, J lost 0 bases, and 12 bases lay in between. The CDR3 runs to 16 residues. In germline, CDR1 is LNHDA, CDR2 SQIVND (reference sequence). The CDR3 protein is CASSIQGHRAKNIQYF. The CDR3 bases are TGTGCCAGTAGTATTCAGGGACACCGAGCCAAAAACATTCAGTACTTC.

CDR3 nucleotides: TGTGCCAGCTCCGGGACAGGGGGACCAGATACGCAGTATTTT. Amino acid sequence: CASSGTGGPDTQYF. The rearrangement uses TRBV28 and TRBJ2-3; 11 nucleotides align to TRBD1. Germline V lookup: CDR1 MDHEN, CDR2 SYDVKM. Trimming took 8 bases from V and 4 from J; bases not matched to a gene: 5. This CDR3 comprises 14 residues.

This chain's CDR3 is CASSPLAGGSTDTQYF. The CDR3 region has the DNA TGTGCCAGCAGCCCCCTAGCGGGAGGGAGCACAGATACGCAGTATTTT. The chain employs TRBV7-8 and TRBJ2-3; 12 nucleotides align to TRBD2. Germline values: CDR1 SGHVS, CDR2 FQNEAQ. The J segment lost 0 bases and the V segment lost 5 bases, leaving 3 bases of the junction unmatched. The CDR3 consists of 16 residues.

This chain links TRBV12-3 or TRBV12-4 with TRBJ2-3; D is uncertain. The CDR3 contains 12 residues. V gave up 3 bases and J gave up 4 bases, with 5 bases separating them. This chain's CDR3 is CASSLAPDTQYF. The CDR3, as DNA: TGTGCCAGCAGTTTGGCCCCAGATACGCAGTATTTT.

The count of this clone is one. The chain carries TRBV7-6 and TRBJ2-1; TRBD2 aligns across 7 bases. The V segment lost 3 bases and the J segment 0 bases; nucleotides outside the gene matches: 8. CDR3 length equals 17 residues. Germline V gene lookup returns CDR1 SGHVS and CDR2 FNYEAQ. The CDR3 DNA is TGTGCCAGCAGCTTTAAACGGGACTACCTCTCCTACAATGAGCAGTTCTTC. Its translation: CASSFKRDYLSYNEQFF.

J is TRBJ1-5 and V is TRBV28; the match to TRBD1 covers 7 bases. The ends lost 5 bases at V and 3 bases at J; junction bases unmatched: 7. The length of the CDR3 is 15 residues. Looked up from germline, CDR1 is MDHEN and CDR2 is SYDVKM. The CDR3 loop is CASSPSTGFNQPQHF. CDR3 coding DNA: TGTGCCAGCAGTCCCTCGACAGGGTTCAATCAGCCCCAGCATTTT. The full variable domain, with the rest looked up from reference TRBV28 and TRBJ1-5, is DVKVTQSSRYLVKRTGEKVFLECVQDMDHENMFWYRQDPGLGLRLIYFSYDVKMKEKGDIPEGYSVSREKKERFSLILESASTNQTSMYLCASSPSTGFNQPQHFGDGTRLSIL.

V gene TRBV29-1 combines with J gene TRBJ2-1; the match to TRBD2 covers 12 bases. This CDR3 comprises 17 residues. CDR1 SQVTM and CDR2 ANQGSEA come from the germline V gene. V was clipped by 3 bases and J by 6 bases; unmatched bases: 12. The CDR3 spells CSVDLWRPSGRANEQFF. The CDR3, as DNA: TGCAGCGTTGATCTCTGGCGTCCTAGCGGGAGGGCCAATGAGCAGTTCTTC.

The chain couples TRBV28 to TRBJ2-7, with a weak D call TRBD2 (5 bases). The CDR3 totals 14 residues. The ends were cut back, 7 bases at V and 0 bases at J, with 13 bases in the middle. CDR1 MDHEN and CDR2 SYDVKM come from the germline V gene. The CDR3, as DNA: TGTGCCAGCAATCGGCCGGGGAGCTCCTACGAGCAGTACTTC. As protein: CASNRPGSSYEQYF.

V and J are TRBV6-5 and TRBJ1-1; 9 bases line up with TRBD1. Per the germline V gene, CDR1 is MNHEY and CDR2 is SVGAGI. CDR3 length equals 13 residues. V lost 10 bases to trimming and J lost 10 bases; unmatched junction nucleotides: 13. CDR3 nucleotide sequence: TGTGCCACCACCGGGACAGGGCTATCGGGAGCTTTCTTT. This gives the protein CATTGTGLSGAFF.

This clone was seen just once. CDR3 nucleotides: TGTGCCAGCAGTCCAGCGGGTCTTAGCACAGATACGCAGTATTTT. Translation gives CASSPAGLSTDTQYF. The chain is built from TRBV2 and TRBJ2-3, with D tentatively TRBD2 (6 bases). V was trimmed by 5 bases and J by 0 bases, leaving 12 bases between them. Germline lookup yields CDR1 SNHLY and CDR2 FYNNEI. This CDR3 spans 15 amino acids.

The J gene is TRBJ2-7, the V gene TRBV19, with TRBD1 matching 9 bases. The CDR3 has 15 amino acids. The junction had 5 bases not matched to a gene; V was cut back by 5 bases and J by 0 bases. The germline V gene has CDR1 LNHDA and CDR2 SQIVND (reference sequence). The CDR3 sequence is CASSQTGGSSYEQYF. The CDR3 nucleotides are TGTGCCAGTAGTCAGACAGGGGGTAGCTCCTACGAGCAGTACTTC.

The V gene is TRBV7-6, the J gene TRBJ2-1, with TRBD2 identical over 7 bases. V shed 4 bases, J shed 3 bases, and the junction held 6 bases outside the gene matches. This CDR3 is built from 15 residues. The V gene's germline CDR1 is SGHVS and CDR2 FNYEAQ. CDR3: CASSSGGGNYNEQFF. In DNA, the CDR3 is TGTGCCAGCAGCTCGGGCGGGGGAAACTACAATGAGCAGTTCTTC. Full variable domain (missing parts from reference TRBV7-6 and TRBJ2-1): GAGVSQSPRYKVTKRGQDVALRCDPISGHVSLYWYRQALGQGPEFLTYFNYEAQQDKSGLPNDRFSAERPEGSISTLTIQRTEQRDSAMYRCASSSGGGNYNEQFFGPGTRLTVL.

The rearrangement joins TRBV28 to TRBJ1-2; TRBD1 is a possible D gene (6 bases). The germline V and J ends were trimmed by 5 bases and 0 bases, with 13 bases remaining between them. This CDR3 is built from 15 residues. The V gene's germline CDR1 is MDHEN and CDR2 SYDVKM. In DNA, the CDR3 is TGTGCCAGCAGTCCCAGGGGATCAGCTAACTATGGCTACACCTTC. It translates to CASSPRGSANYGYTF.

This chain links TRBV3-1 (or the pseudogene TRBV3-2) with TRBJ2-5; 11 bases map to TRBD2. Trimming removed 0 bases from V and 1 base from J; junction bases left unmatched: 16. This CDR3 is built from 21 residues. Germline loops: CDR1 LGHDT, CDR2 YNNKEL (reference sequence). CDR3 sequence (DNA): TGTGCCAGCAGCCAAGATAAGTACCCTAGCGGGAGGAGGGCCCCCCAAGAGACCCAGTACTTC. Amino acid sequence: CASSQDKYPSGRRAPQETQYF.